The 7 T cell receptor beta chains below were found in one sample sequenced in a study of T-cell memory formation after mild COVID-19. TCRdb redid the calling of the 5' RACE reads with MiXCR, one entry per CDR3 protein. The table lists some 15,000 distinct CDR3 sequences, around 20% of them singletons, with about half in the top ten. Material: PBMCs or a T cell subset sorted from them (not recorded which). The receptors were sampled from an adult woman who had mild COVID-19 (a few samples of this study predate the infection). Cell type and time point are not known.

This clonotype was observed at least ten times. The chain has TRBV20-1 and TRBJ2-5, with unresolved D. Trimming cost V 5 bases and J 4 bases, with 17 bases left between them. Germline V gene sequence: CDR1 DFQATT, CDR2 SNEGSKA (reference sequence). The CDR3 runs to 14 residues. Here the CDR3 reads CSAPLVRMGETQYF. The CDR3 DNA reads TGCAGTGCTCCCCTGGTCCGCATGGGAGAGACCCAGTACTTC.

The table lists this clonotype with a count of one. The CDR3 is CASREGGSTRTQYF. CDR3 DNA sequence: TGTGCCAGCAGAGAAGGGGGCTCGACTAGGACCCAGTACTTC. This chain links TRBV12-3 or TRBV12-4 with TRBJ2-5; TRBD1 might be the D (7 bases). The V gene lost 6 bases and the J gene lost 7 bases, with 18 bases spanning the gap. CDR3 size: 14 residues.

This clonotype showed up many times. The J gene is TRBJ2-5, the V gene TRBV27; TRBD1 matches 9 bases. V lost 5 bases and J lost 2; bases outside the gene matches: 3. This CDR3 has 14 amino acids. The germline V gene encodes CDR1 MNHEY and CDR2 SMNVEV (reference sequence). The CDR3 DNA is TGTGCCAGCAGTAAGGGACAGGGACAAGAGACCCAGTACTTC. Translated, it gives CASSKGQGQETQYF.

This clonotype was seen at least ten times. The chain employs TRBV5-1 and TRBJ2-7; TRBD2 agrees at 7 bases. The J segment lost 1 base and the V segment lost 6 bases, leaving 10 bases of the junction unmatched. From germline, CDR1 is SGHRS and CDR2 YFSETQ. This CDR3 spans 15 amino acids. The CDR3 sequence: CASTAWAGESYEQYF. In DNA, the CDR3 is TGCGCCAGCACCGCTTGGGCGGGGGAGTCCTACGAGCAGTACTTC.

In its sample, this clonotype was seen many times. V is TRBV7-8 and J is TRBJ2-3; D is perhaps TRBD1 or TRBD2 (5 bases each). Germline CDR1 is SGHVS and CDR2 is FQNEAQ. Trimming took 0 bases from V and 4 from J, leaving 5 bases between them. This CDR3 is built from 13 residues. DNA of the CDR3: TGTGCCAGCAGCTTAGCGGGGGCAGATACGCAGTATTTT. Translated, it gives CASSLAGADTQYF.

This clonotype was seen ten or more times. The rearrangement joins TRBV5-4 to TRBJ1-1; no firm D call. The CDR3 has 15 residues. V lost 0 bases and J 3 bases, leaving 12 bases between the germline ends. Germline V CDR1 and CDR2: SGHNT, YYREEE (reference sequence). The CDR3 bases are TGTGCCAGCAGCTTGGAAAAGGCCTTTGACACTGAAGCTTTCTTT. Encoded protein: CASSLEKAFDTEAFF.

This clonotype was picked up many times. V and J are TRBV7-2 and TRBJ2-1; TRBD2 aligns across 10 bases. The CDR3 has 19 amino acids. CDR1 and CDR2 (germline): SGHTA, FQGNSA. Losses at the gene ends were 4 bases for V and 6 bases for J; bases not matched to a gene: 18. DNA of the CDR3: TGTGCCAGCAGCTCACCACTCAGTTTGCTAGCGGGAGAAGGCAATGAGCAGTTCTTC. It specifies CASSSPLSLLAGEGNEQFF.